What follows are 27 T cell receptor beta chains derived from one specimen sequenced in a study of blood T cells in healthy people across ages. Alongside a J-beta primer mix, a sample-barcoded 5' primer served in a second PCR lasting about 7 to 12 cycles. TCRdb reprocessed the 5' RACE reads via MiXCR and lists one record per CDR3 protein. The data show about 780,000 distinct CDR3 sequences, about half seen once. The sequencing sample was made of blood. Source of these receptors: a man of 80 years or more in good health.

This clonotype occurred a few times. CDR3 DNA sequence: TGTGCCAGCAGCGCCAAACTGAGCGGTGAGCAGTTCTTC. Translating it yields CASSAKLSGEQFF. The rearrangement uses TRBV11-2 and TRBJ2-1; tentatively, D is TRBD2 (5 bases). The CDR3 contains 13 residues. The V gene lost 5 bases and the J gene lost 9 bases, with 14 bases spanning the gap. CDR1 SGHAT and CDR2 FQNNGV come from the germline V gene.

This CDR3 reads CASRSAVYEQYF. The CDR3 bases are TGTGCCAGCAGGTCCGCAGTATACGAGCAGTACTTC. The chain recombines TRBV6-5 with TRBJ2-7; the D is unclear. V was cut by 6 bases and J by 4 bases, with 10 bases left in between. The CDR3 covers 12 residues. Per germline, CDR1 MNHEY and CDR2 SVGAGI.

A remark on this clonotype: An end of the junction does not agree with germline; a read error may underlie this. V and J are TRBV3-1 and TRBJ2-1; D remains unclear. This CDR3 comprises 16 residues. Per germline, CDR1 LGHDT and CDR2 YNNKEL (reference sequence). CDR3 region: CAGSQDPRFSYNEQFF. In DNA form, the CDR3 reads TGTGCCGGCAGCCAAGACCCCAGGTTCTCCTACAATGAGCAGTTCTTC.

The J gene is TRBJ2-3, the V gene TRBV20-1, with 12 bases fitting TRBD1. Trimming at V came to 6 bases and at J to 1 base, leaving 11 bases not matched to a gene. CDR3 length: 17 amino acids. Germline values: CDR1 DFQATT, CDR2 SNEGSKA (reference sequence). CDR3 sequence reads: CSASGTGGATGTDTQYF. CDR3 DNA sequence: TGCAGTGCCTCCGGGACAGGGGGCGCGACGGGCACAGATACGCAGTATTTT.

The chain uses TRBV25-1 and TRBJ1-2; TRBD1 aligns across 8 bases. The CDR3 extends over 16 amino acids. J lost 8 bases, V lost 6 bases, and 17 bases had no gene match. The germline gives CDR1 MGHDK, CDR2 SYGVNS. CDR3 coding DNA: TGTGCCAGCAGCCCCACCTCAGGGGGCGCGAGAGAAGGCTACACCTTC. Translated: CASSPTSGGAREGYTF.

This clonotype appeared a few times. V usage is TRBV25-1 and J usage is TRBJ2-7; D gene uncertain. Germline V gene data show CDR1 as MGHDK and CDR2 as SYGVNS. CDR3 length equals 13 residues. V lost 3 bases and J lost 6, with 12 bases in between. CDR3 nucleotide sequence: TGTGCCAGCAGTGATACGGTGGTTTTCGAGCAGTACTTC. Translated: CASSDTVVFEQYF.

This clonotype was seen more than once but under ten times. The V gene is TRBV27, the J gene TRBJ1-1, with TRBD1 matching 7 bases. Trimming removed 0 bases from V and 5 bases from J; junction bases left unmatched: 9. Germline V lookup: CDR1 MNHEY, CDR2 SMNVEV (reference sequence). The CDR3 covers 16 residues. In DNA, the CDR3 is TGTGCCAGCAGTTTATCGAGGGGGCGTAGAGGTACTGAAGCTTTCTTT. Amino acid sequence: CASSLSRGRRGTEAFF.

Comments on this clonotype: A much bigger clone sits one base away, suggesting this may be a read error. The chain recombines TRBV11-3 with TRBJ2-5, with D unresolved. With 8 bases removed from V and 11 bases from J, the gap between germline ends came to 18 bases. Germline assignment: CDR1 SGHNT and CDR2 YENEEA. The CDR3 loop spans 12 amino acids. In DNA form, the CDR3 reads TGTGCCAGCGCCACGATATCTTATGAGCAGTACTTC. It is translated as CASATISYEQYF.

On this clonotype: One end of the junction is discordant with germline, which a read error may explain. The gene calls are TRBV11-2 and TRBJ2-1; 7 bases align to TRBD2. The closer fit of TRBJ2-7 to the DNA end suggests the J call may be wrong. This CDR3 has 16 residues. CDR1 and CDR2 (germline): SGHAT, FQNNGV. Written as DNA, the CDR3 is TGTGCCAGCAGCCTAGAGGGCGGGAGATGGAACAATGAGCAGTACTTC. This codes for CASSLEGGRWNNEQYF.

Comments on this clonotype: Given a much more abundant clone one base away, this may be a read error. The chain joins TRBV9 to TRBJ2-1; TRBD2 matches at 7 bases. The CDR3 runs 15 residues. Looked up from germline, CDR1 is SGDLS and CDR2 is YYNGEE. Here the CDR3 reads CASSVEKGGWNERFF. CDR3 bases: TGTGCCAGCAGCGTAGAAAAGGGAGGGTGGAATGAGCGGTTCTTC.

Turning to this clonotype: A much larger clone is a single base away; this may be a read error. CDR3 sequence reads: CSARPPGGTDTRYF. CDR3 sequence (DNA): TGCAGTGCTAGACCTCCCGGGGGCACAGATACGCGGTATTTT. This chain joins TRBV20-1 and TRBJ2-3; D tentatively fits TRBD1 or TRBD2 (6 bases each). The germline V gene encodes CDR1 DFQATT and CDR2 SNEGSKA (reference sequence). The CDR3 is 14 residues long.

This chain uses TRBV6-2 or TRBV6-3 with TRBJ2-2; 7 bases are shared with TRBD2. Germline V lookup: CDR1 MNHEY, CDR2 SVGEGT. The CDR3 consists of 17 residues. V trimming: 2 bases; J trimming: 5 bases; junction bases outside the gene matches: 11. CDR3 bases: TGTGCCAGCAGTTACCTCGGCGGGAGAAGTAGAACCGGGGAGCTGTTTTTT. It specifies CASSYLGGRSRTGELFF.

The chain carries TRBV19 and TRBJ2-6; no reliable D call. V dropped 1 base and J dropped 1 base, with 5 bases sitting between them. The germline gives CDR1 LNHDA, CDR2 SQIVND (reference sequence). The CDR3 consists of 15 residues. CDR3 coding DNA: TGTGCCAGTAGTATAGGGGGTTCTGGGGCCAACGTCCTGACTTTC. Translating gives CASSIGGSGANVLTF.

This clonotype was detected only a few times. The rearrangement joins TRBV25-1 to TRBJ2-7, with D perhaps assigned TRBD1 or TRBD2 (6 bases each). CDR3 length: 13 amino acids. From germline, CDR1 is MGHDK and CDR2 SYGVNS. The V and J ends lost 4 bases and 4 bases respectively, with 11 bases between them. The CDR3 sequence: CASSGQGRYEQYF. The CDR3 DNA sequence: TGTGCCAGCAGTGGGCAGGGGAGGTACGAGCAGTACTTC.

The genes are TRBV10-3 and TRBJ2-3, with 7 bases matching TRBD2. The CDR3 extends over 17 amino acids. CDR1 and CDR2 (germline): ENHRY, SYGVKD. Germline trimming cut 0 bases from V and 0 bases from J; bases unmatched to any gene: 6. The CDR3 DNA is TGTGCCATCAGTGAGTCGTCTAGCGGAGATAGCACAGATACGCAGTATTTT. Translating gives CAISESSSGDSTDTQYF.

This clonotype came up many times. V gene TRBV20-1 combines with J gene TRBJ2-3; 8 bases line up with TRBD1. Losses at the gene ends were 4 bases for V and 0 bases for J; bases not matched to a gene: 9. CDR1 and CDR2 from the germline V gene are DFQATT and SNEGSKA (reference sequence). The CDR3 consists of 16 residues. This CDR3 is CSAKTDREDSTDTQYF. Here the CDR3 DNA reads TGCAGTGCTAAAACGGACAGGGAAGACAGCACAGATACGCAGTATTTT.

In its sample, this clonotype was seen many times. The chain combines TRBV29-1 with TRBJ2-7, with 7 bases matching TRBD2. Germline CDR1 and CDR2: SQVTM and ANQGSEA. This CDR3 contains 15 residues. The trim removed 3 bases at V and 3 bases at J, leaving 11 bases unmatched. In nucleotides, the CDR3 is TGCAGCGTTGACGACCCCGGACTAGGGAACTACGAGCAGTACTTC. Translation gives CSVDDPGLGNYEQYF.

The V and J genes are TRBV7-2 and TRBJ2-1; TRBD1 aligns across 8 bases. Unmatched junction bases numbered 6, after V lost 2 bases and J lost 3 bases. The CDR3 is 16 residues long. Per germline, CDR1 SGHTA and CDR2 FQGNSA. The CDR3 DNA sequence: TGTGCCAGCAGCTTACAGGGGGCTGGCGGCTACAATGAGCAGTTCTTC. Its protein product is CASSLQGAGGYNEQFF. Drawing the rest from reference TRBV7-2 and TRBJ2-1, the complete variable domain is GAGVSQSPSNKVTEKGKDVELRCDPISGHTALYWYRQSLGQGLEFLIYFQGNSAPDKSGLPSDRFSAERTGGSVSTLTIQRTQQEDSAVYLCASSLQGAGGYNEQFFGPGTRLTVL.

V and J are TRBV5-1 and TRBJ2-1; 8 nucleotides line up with TRBD1. The CDR3 runs 14 residues. Looked up from germline, CDR1 is SGHRS and CDR2 is YFSETQ. The J segment lost 10 bases and the V segment lost 0 bases, leaving 6 bases of the junction unmatched. The CDR3 loop is CASSLGTGNYEQFF. CDR3 nucleotide sequence: TGCGCCAGCAGCTTGGGGACAGGGAACTACGAGCAGTTCTTC.

Note on this clonotype: The junction shows a germline mismatch at one end, possibly a read error. The chain carries TRBV28 and TRBJ1-6, with D perhaps matching TRBD1 (5 bases). Germline CDR1 and CDR2: MDHEN and SYDVKM. The CDR3 extends over 14 amino acids. The CDR3 spells CASYAGAATSHLHF. DNA of the CDR3: TGTGCCAGCTACGCTGGGGCGGCAACTTCACACCTCCACTTT.

The chain links TRBV20-1 to TRBJ2-7; 7 bases map to TRBD2. Per the germline V gene, CDR1 is DFQATT and CDR2 is SNEGSKA (reference sequence). The CDR3 extends over 13 amino acids. V gave up 3 bases and J gave up 3 bases; unmatched junction bases: 5. CDR3 DNA: TGCAGTGCTAGGGCTGGGGGGGACTACGAGCAGTACTTC. Translated: CSARAGGDYEQYF.

This clonotype has just one count. The rearrangement joins TRBV5-1 to TRBJ2-3; 11 nucleotides line up with TRBD2. This CDR3 region has 14 residues. The germline gives CDR1 SGHRS, CDR2 YFSETQ. The V and J ends lost 6 bases and 6 bases, in that order; junction bases with no gene match: 6. The chain's CDR3 is CASTVTSGKDTQYF. CDR3 DNA sequence: TGCGCCAGCACTGTGACTAGCGGGAAGGATACGCAGTATTTT.

The chain uses TRBV7-3 and TRBJ2-1, with 13 bases lining up with TRBD2. With V trimmed by 1 base and J by 7 bases, 7 bases remained unmatched. The germline V gene has CDR1 SGHTA and CDR2 FQGTGA. The CDR3 runs 17 residues. The CDR3 DNA is TGTGCCAGCAGCTTAAGGGGAGGGACTAGCGGGAATAATGAGCAGTTCTTC. Translation: CASSLRGGTSGNNEQFF.

The sample holds one count of this clonotype. An end of the junction differs from the germline gene, which may be a read error. The chain employs TRBV4-3 and TRBJ2-7, with 8 bases that match TRBD2. The CDR3 contains 15 residues. The germline V gene has CDR1 LGHNA and CDR2 YSLEER. CDR3 sequence (DNA): TGCGCCAGCGGCCAAGAGGGAGCGGGAGTCTACGAGCAGTACTTC. As protein: CASGQEGAGVYEQYF.

The chain carries TRBV5-1 and TRBJ2-1; D not resolved. V was clipped by 2 bases and J by 2 bases, with 11 bases between them. CDR3 length: 15 residues. Germline V gene lookup returns CDR1 SGHRS and CDR2 YFSETQ. The CDR3 DNA reads as TGCGCCAGCAGCTTTCGAACATCCACCTACAATGAGCAGTTCTTC. It specifies CASSFRTSTYNEQFF.

The chain uses TRBV29-1 and TRBJ2-1; D gene unclear. The CDR3 extends over 12 amino acids. CDR1 is SQVTM, CDR2 ANQGSEA, per germline. V was pared by 5 bases and J by 7 bases, with 12 bases between. The CDR3 protein is CSVRRYLNEQFF. The CDR3 DNA sequence: TGCAGCGTTAGAAGGTATTTGAATGAGCAGTTCTTC.

The chain combines TRBV6-2 or TRBV6-3 with TRBJ2-7, with 8 bases identical to TRBD2. This CDR3 has 16 residues. V was pared by 4 bases and J by 0 bases, with 8 bases of the junction left unmatched. The germline gives CDR1 MNHEY, CDR2 SVGEGT. The CDR3 loop is CASSWEAGDISYEQYF. DNA for the CDR3: TGTGCCAGCAGTTGGGAAGCGGGAGACATCTCCTACGAGCAGTACTTC.